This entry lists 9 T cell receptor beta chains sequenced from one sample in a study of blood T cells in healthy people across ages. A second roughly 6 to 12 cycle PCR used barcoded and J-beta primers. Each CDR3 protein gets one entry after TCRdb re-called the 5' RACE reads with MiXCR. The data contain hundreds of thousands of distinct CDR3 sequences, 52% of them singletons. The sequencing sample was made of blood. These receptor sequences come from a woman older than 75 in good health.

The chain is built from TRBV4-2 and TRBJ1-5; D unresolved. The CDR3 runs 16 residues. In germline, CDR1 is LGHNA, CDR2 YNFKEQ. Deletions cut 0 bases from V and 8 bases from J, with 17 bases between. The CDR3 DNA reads TGTGCCAGCAGCCAAGACCTATTTTCGGGAGGTGAGCCCCAGCATTTT. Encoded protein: CASSQDLFSGGEPQHF.

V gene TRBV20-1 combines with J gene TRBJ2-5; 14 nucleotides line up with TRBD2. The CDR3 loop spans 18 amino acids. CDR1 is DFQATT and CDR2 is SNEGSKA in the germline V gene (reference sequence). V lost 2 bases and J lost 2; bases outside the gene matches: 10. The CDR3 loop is CSARPGTSGGGAQETQYF. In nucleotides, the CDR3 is TGCAGTGCTAGACCCGGGACTAGCGGGGGCGGCGCACAAGAGACCCAGTACTTC.

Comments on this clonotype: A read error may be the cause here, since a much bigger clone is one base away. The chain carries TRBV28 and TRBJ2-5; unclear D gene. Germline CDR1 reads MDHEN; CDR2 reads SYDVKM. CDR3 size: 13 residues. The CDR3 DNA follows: TGTGCCGGCAGTTGGCTCAACCAAGAGACCCAGTACTTC. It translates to CAGSWLNQETQYF.

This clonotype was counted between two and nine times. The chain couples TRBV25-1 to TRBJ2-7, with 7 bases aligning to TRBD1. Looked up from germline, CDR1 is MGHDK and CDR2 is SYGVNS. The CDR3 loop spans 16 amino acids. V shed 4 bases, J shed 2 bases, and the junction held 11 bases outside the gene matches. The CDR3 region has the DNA TGTGCCAGCAGTGTAATATCGGGACAGAGAACCTACGAGCAGTACTTC. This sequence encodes CASSVISGQRTYEQYF.

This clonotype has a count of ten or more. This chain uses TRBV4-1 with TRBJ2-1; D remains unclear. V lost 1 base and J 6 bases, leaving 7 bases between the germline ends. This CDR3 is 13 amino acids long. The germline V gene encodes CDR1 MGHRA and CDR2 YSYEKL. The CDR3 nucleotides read TGCGCCAGCAGCCAAGTGGTAGGCAATGAGCAGTTCTTC. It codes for CASSQVVGNEQFF.

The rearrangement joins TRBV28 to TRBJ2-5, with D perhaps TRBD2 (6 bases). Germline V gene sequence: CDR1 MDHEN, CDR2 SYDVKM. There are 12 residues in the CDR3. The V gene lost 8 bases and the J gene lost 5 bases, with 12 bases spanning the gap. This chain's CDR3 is CASRGGVETQYF. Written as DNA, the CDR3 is TGTGCCAGCCGCGGAGGGGTGGAGACCCAGTACTTC.

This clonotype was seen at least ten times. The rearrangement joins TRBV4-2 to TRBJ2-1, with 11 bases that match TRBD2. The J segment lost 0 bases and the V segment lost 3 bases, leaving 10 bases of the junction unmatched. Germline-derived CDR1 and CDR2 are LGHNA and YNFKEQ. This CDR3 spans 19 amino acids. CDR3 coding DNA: TGTGCCAGCAGCCAGGCCGGGACTAGCGGCCTCATCTCCTACAATGAGCAGTTCTTC. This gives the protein CASSQAGTSGLISYNEQFF.

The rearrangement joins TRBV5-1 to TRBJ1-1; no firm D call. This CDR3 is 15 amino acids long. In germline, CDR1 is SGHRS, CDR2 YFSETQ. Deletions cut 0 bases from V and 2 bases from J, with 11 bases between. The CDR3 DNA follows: TGCGCCAGCAGCTTGGAGGCCAGCTTAAACACTGAAGCTTTCTTT. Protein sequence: CASSLEASLNTEAFF.

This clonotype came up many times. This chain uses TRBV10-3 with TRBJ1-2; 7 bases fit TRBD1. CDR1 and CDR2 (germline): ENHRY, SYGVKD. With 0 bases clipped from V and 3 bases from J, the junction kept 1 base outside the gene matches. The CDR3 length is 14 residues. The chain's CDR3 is CAISESGTDYGYTF. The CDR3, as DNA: TGTGCCATCAGTGAGTCCGGGACAGACTATGGCTACACCTTC.